One and the same sample provided the 25 T cell receptor beta chains below, sequenced in a study of T cell responses to AZD1222 COVID-19 vaccine. This table comes from immunoSEQ multiplex PCR, and its TCRdb copy is limited to in-frame clones, with some not included. The sample carries around 160,000 clones, around 88% recorded once. This material consisted of peripheral blood, taken on day 0 of AZD1222 vaccination. These receptors were collected from an adult in good health.

This clone came up once. The chain recombines TRBV18 with TRBJ1-6, with D perhaps TRBD1 (5 bases). Germline CDR1 is KGHSH and CDR2 is LQKENI. V gave up 1 base and J gave up 7 bases, with 11 bases separating them. The CDR3 sequence is 15 residues long. The DNA of the CDR3 is TGTGCCAGCTCACCACGCGAAGGGACGAATTCACCCCTCCACTTT. Protein product: CASSPREGTNSPLHF.

The CDR3 spells CASSLALGLAGGRETQYF. The CDR3 DNA sequence: TGTGCCAGCAGCTTGGCCCTGGGACTAGCGGGGGGCCGGGAGACCCAGTACTTC. This sequence joins TRBV5-6 and TRBJ2-5; 15 positions match TRBD2. Germline trimming cut 0 bases from V and 5 bases from J; bases unmatched to any gene: 8. The CDR3 spans 18 residues. The germline gives CDR1 SGHDT, CDR2 YYEEEE.

This clone was found once. The rearrangement uses TRBV4-3 and TRBJ1-2, with D possibly being TRBD1 (5 bases). This CDR3 contains 16 residues. Trimming took 4 bases from V and 4 from J, leaving 19 bases between them. Germline V CDR1 and CDR2: LGHNA, YSLEER. The CDR3 sequence is CASSPFDRGIGYGYTF. The CDR3 nucleotides are TGCGCCAGCAGCCCGTTTGATCGGGGCATAGGCTATGGCTACACCTTC.

The chain's CDR3 is CASSFQGQINEQFF. The DNA for the CDR3 is TGTGCCAGCAGCTTTCAGGGACAGATTAATGAGCAGTTCTTC. The genes are TRBV7-2 and TRBJ2-1; 7 positions match TRBD1. The CDR3 length is 14 residues. Unmatched junction bases numbered 6, after V lost 3 bases and J lost 7 bases. CDR1 is SGHTA, CDR2 FQGNSA, per germline. Full variable domain (remainder filled in from reference TRBV7-2 and TRBJ2-1): GAGVSQSPSNKVTEKGKDVELRCDPISGHTALYWYRQSLGQGLEFLIYFQGNSAPDKSGLPSDRFSAERTGGSVSTLTIQRTQQEDSAVYLCASSFQGQINEQFFGPGTRLTVL.

The gene calls are TRBV7-6 and TRBJ2-1; 11 positions agree with TRBD1. With 1 base clipped from V and 1 base from J, the junction kept 3 bases outside the gene matches. CDR1 is SGHVS and CDR2 is FNYEAQ in the germline V gene. The CDR3 has 17 residues. Here the CDR3 reads CASSLGTGGRSYNEQFF. The CDR3 region has the DNA TGTGCCAGCAGCTTAGGGACAGGGGGCAGGTCCTACAATGAGCAGTTCTTC.

V usage is TRBV7-2 and J usage is TRBJ2-5; 7 bases match TRBD2. After removal of 1 base from V and 4 bases from J, the junction contained 9 bases not matched to a gene. CDR3 length: 16 residues. The germline gives CDR1 SGHTA, CDR2 FQGNSA. CDR3 DNA sequence: TGTGCCAGCAGCTTAGTAGGCGGGGGATCGGGAGAGACCCAGTACTTC. Amino acids: CASSLVGGGSGETQYF. The full variable domain, with the rest looked up from reference TRBV7-2 and TRBJ2-5, is GAGVSQSPSNKVTEKGKDVELRCDPISGHTALYWYRQSLGQGLEFLIYFQGNSAPDKSGLPSDRFSAERTGGSVSTLTIQRTQQEDSAVYLCASSLVGGGSGETQYFGPGTRLLVL.

The chain is built from TRBV28 and TRBJ1-2, with a weak D call TRBD1 (6 bases). V lost 10 bases, J lost 2 bases, and 14 bases lay in between. CDR1 is MDHEN and CDR2 is SYDVKM in the germline V gene. The CDR3 extends over 13 amino acids. CDR3 DNA sequence: TGTGCCACCAAGCCGGGACACAACTATGGCTACACCTTC. Amino acid sequence: CATKPGHNYGYTF.

The V call is TRBV4-3, the J call TRBJ2-1; the D gene is possibly TRBD2 (6 bases). V lost 0 bases to trimming and J lost 4 bases, with 13 bases between them. The CDR3 loop spans 16 amino acids. Germline values: CDR1 LGHNA, CDR2 YSLEER. The DNA for the CDR3 is TGCGCCAGCAGCCAAGAAGCTCTAGCGAGTTACAATGAGCAGTTCTTC. As protein: CASSQEALASYNEQFF.

V and J are TRBV30 and TRBJ1-2; TRBD1 matches 8 bases. The CDR3 loop spans 13 amino acids. The germline V gene encodes CDR1 GTSNPN and CDR2 SVGIG (reference sequence). With V trimmed by 2 bases and J by 4 bases, 3 bases remained unmatched. CDR3 loop: CAWSKGQAYGYTF. DNA of the CDR3: TGTGCCTGGAGTAAGGGACAGGCCTATGGCTACACCTTC.

This clone has just one count. The chain has TRBV7-2 and TRBJ1-4; D might be TRBD1 (5 bases). The CDR3 is made up of 16 amino acids. V gave up 5 bases and J gave up 0 bases, with 13 bases separating them. CDR1 is SGHTA, CDR2 FQGNSA, per germline. Here the CDR3 DNA reads TGTGCCAGCAGCCAAGTACCGACAGCAACTAATGAAAAACTGTTTTTT. Its protein product is CASSQVPTATNEKLFF.

This chain connects TRBV27 to TRBJ1-2; 9 bases align to TRBD1. Trimming cost V 5 bases and J 4 bases; bases outside gene matches: 8. CDR1 MNHEY and CDR2 SMNVEV come from the germline V gene (reference sequence). The CDR3 spans 15 residues. Here the CDR3 reads CASSLAGQGPYGYTF. The CDR3 DNA is TGTGCCAGCAGTCTAGCGGGACAGGGCCCCTATGGCTACACCTTC.

This chain connects TRBV3-1 (or the pseudogene TRBV3-2) to TRBJ1-1; D is ambiguous. Germline V lookup: CDR1 LGHDT, CDR2 YNNKEL (reference sequence). This CDR3 contains 14 residues. Trimming pared 3 bases from V and 1 base from J, leaving 9 bases between. The CDR3 loop is CASSQTSRNTEAFF. The CDR3 nucleotides read TGTGCCAGCAGCCAGACAAGCAGGAACACTGAAGCTTTCTTT.

V is TRBV6-5 and J is TRBJ2-7; 10 positions agree with TRBD1. J was trimmed by 2 bases and V by 6 bases; bases with no gene match: 7. This CDR3 has 15 residues. Looked up from germline, CDR1 is MNHEY and CDR2 is SVGAGI. The CDR3: CASSFGQGETYEQYF. CDR3 bases: TGTGCCAGCAGCTTCGGACAGGGGGAGACCTACGAGCAGTACTTC.

The gene calls are TRBV6-6 and TRBJ1-3; TRBD1 might be the D (6 bases). This CDR3 comprises 15 residues. Germline V gene sequence: CDR1 MNHNY, CDR2 SVGAGI (reference sequence). Trimming shortened V by 6 bases and J by 0 bases, and 12 bases separated the two germline ends. The CDR3 loop reads CASRAYRASGNTIYF. The CDR3 DNA is TGTGCCAGCAGAGCATACAGGGCCTCTGGAAACACCATATATTTT.

This clone was detected only once. The chain uses TRBV7-3 and TRBJ1-1, with a weak D call TRBD1 (6 bases). Germline lookup yields CDR1 SGHTA and CDR2 FQGTGA. The CDR3 contains 17 residues. With 10 bases removed from V and 6 bases from J, the gap between germline ends came to 30 bases. The CDR3: CATPTLPGGRSVSEAFF. The CDR3 DNA is TGTGCCACCCCAACCCTCCCCGGGGGCCGTTCTGTGTCTGAAGCTTTCTTT. Variable domain in full (rest from reference TRBV7-3 and TRBJ1-1): GAGVSQTPSNKVTEKGKYVELRCDPISGHTALYWYRQSLGQGPEFLIYFQGTGAADDSGLPNDRFFAVRPEGSVSTLKIQRTERGDSAVYLCATPTLPGGRSVSEAFFGQGTRLTVV.

The CDR3 protein is CASRPSGPYGYTF. CDR3 DNA sequence: TGTGCCAGCAGGCCTTCAGGACCCTATGGCTACACCTTC. The V and J genes are TRBV27 and TRBJ1-2; no reliable D call. The CDR3 length is 13 residues. V was pared by 6 bases and J by 4 bases, with 12 bases between. In germline, CDR1 is MNHEY, CDR2 SMNVEV (reference sequence).

The chain joins TRBV5-1 to TRBJ2-1; no clear D. Germline CDR1 SGHRS, CDR2 YFSETQ. V lost 0 bases and J 0 bases, leaving 10 bases between the germline ends. The CDR3 runs 16 residues. CDR3 nucleotides: TGCGCCAGCAGCTTGGGCCGCTTAAGCTCCTACAATGAGCAGTTCTTC. Translating gives CASSLGRLSSYNEQFF.

This rearrangement joins TRBV7-2 to TRBJ2-3; the match to TRBD2 covers 12 bases. CDR1 and CDR2 from the germline V gene are SGHTA and FQGNSA. The CDR3 loop spans 15 amino acids. V trimming: 7 bases; J trimming: 5 bases; junction bases outside the gene matches: 7. DNA of the CDR3: TGTGCCAGCAACGAACTAGCGGGGGGCCGAGATACGCAGTATTTT. Encoded protein: CASNELAGGRDTQYF.

The V call is TRBV7-7, the J call TRBJ2-5; 8 bases fit TRBD1. With V trimmed by 6 bases and J by 4 bases, 10 bases remained unmatched. This CDR3 contains 15 residues. Germline V gives CDR1 SSHAT, CDR2 FNYEAQ (reference sequence). The CDR3 sequence is CASSSTGGGIETQYF. CDR3 sequence (DNA): TGTGCCAGCAGTTCCACAGGGGGAGGAATAGAGACCCAGTACTTC.

The chain uses TRBV9 and TRBJ2-1, with 10 bases identical to TRBD2. This CDR3 spans 17 amino acids. V trimming: 4 bases; J trimming: 0 bases; junction bases outside the gene matches: 7. Germline CDR1 is SGDLS and CDR2 is YYNGEE. As DNA, the CDR3 is TGTGCCAGCAGCACTAGCGGGGCCCAAAGCTCCTACAATGAGCAGTTCTTC. This sequence encodes CASSTSGAQSSYNEQFF.

The chain is built from TRBV7-2 and TRBJ2-1, with 9 bases identical to TRBD1. CDR3 length: 15 residues. The junction had 7 bases not matched to a gene; V was cut back by 3 bases and J by 7 bases. The germline V gene encodes CDR1 SGHTA and CDR2 FQGNSA. The CDR3 sequence is CASSFVWTGENEQFF. The CDR3 DNA reads TGTGCCAGCAGCTTCGTTTGGACAGGGGAAAATGAGCAGTTCTTC.

The CDR3 is CASSHNRAPLGTQYF. The CDR3 DNA reads as TGTGCCAGCAGCCACAACCGGGCCCCCCTAGGGACCCAGTACTTC. The gene calls are TRBV14 and TRBJ2-5; D gene uncertain. The V and J ends lost 3 bases and 7 bases respectively, with 18 bases between them. The CDR3 contains 15 residues. Germline values: CDR1 SGHDN, CDR2 FVKESK.

The chain carries TRBV19 and TRBJ1-3; D unresolved. The CDR3 has 14 amino acids. V gave up 3 bases and J gave up 2 bases, with 8 bases separating them. The V gene's germline CDR1 is LNHDA and CDR2 SQIVND (reference sequence). The CDR3 is CASSMGGTGNTIYF. The CDR3 DNA is TGTGCCAGTAGTATGGGCGGGACTGGAAACACCATATATTTT.

The genes are TRBV30 and TRBJ1-1; D gene ambiguous. V lost 4 bases to trimming and J lost 4 bases, with 13 bases between them. This CDR3 region has 13 residues. Germline CDR1 and CDR2: GTSNPN and SVGIG (reference sequence). CDR3 amino acids: CAWTRTYGTEAFF. In DNA form, the CDR3 reads TGTGCCTGGACTCGGACGTATGGCACTGAAGCTTTCTTT.

The V call is TRBV6-2 or TRBV6-3, the J call TRBJ1-3; D gene ambiguous. V was clipped by 3 bases and J by 0 bases, with 15 bases between them. The CDR3 is made up of 17 amino acids. The germline gives CDR1 MNHEY, CDR2 SVGEGT. The CDR3 DNA is TGTGCCAGCAGTTATTCCACGCGGACGCGCTCTGGAAACACCATATATTTT. Translating it yields CASSYSTRTRSGNTIYF.